The 31 T cell receptor beta chains listed next were all sequenced from one sample in a study of blood T cell repertoires in COVID-19 (dated by TCRdb to 2020 to 2021). Libraries were prepared through the immunoSEQ multiplex PCR assay. Not all clones reach the TCRdb copy of this immuneACCESS table, which keeps in-frame sequences only. Checked studies attribute under half of the gap to unresolved V genes and leave the rest unexplained. A total of roughly 280,000 clones appear in this sample, around nine tenths of them only once. The ten largest clonotypes hold 2% to 2.5% of the sample. The sequencing input was peripheral blood. The receptors come from a man aged 50 to 60 with acute or convalescent COVID-19.

The rearrangement joins TRBV5-4 to TRBJ2-7, with TRBD1 matching 8 bases. Trimming took 3 bases from V and 5 from J; bases not matched to a gene: 7. The CDR3 extends over 14 amino acids. Germline values: CDR1 SGHNT, CDR2 YYREEE (reference sequence). This CDR3 is CASSSKGQEHEQYF. CDR3 DNA sequence: TGTGCCAGCAGCTCAAAGGGACAGGAACACGAGCAGTACTTC. Complete variable domain (other parts from reference TRBV5-4 and TRBJ2-7): ETGVTQSPTHLIKTRGQQVTLRCSSQSGHNTVSWYQQALGQGPQFIFQYYREEENGRGNFPPRFSGLQFPNYSSELNVNALELDDSALYLCASSSKGQEHEQYFGPGTRLTVT.

This clone was observed a single time. The chain is built from TRBV5-1 and TRBJ2-1, with a weak D call TRBD1 (6 bases). Trimming took 1 base from V and 9 from J, leaving 8 bases between them. The CDR3 is 12 residues long. Per germline, CDR1 SGHRS and CDR2 YFSETQ. The CDR3 spells CASSLWGPEQFF. In DNA, the CDR3 is TGCGCCAGCAGCTTGTGGGGGCCTGAGCAGTTCTTC.

This sequence joins TRBV27 and TRBJ1-1; 7 bases line up with TRBD1. CDR1 is MNHEY and CDR2 is SMNVEV in the germline V gene (reference sequence). The CDR3 is 15 residues long. V shed 4 bases and J 1 base; nucleotides not matched to a gene: 6. DNA of the CDR3: TGTGCCAGCAGTTCCTGGGGGGACAGGAACACTGAAGCTTTCTTT. Protein: CASSSWGDRNTEAFF.

This clone has at least ten counts. The genes are TRBV27 and TRBJ2-7; TRBD2 is a possible D gene (6 bases). The germline V gene has CDR1 MNHEY and CDR2 SMNVEV (reference sequence). CDR3 length: 14 amino acids. The V end lost 11 bases, the J end lost 5 bases, and 22 bases lay between the germline ends. Here the CDR3 reads CAAGRRAGNDEQYF. The CDR3 DNA reads as TGTGCCGCGGGACGGAGGGCTGGTAATGACGAGCAGTACTTC.

This chain's CDR3 is CASSIFPGTGATEAFF. The CDR3, as DNA: TGTGCCAGTAGTATATTTCCCGGGACAGGGGCCACTGAAGCTTTCTTT. This rearrangement joins TRBV19 to TRBJ1-1; 10 positions match TRBD1. Unmatched junction bases numbered 7, after V lost 2 bases and J lost 4 bases. This CDR3 spans 16 amino acids. Germline V gene data show CDR1 as LNHDA and CDR2 as SQIVND (reference sequence).

V usage is TRBV5-1 and J usage is TRBJ2-1, with TRBD2 matching 10 bases. V trimming: 5 bases; J trimming: 2 bases; junction bases outside the gene matches: 7. The V gene's germline CDR1 is SGHRS and CDR2 YFSETQ. The CDR3 covers 16 residues. The CDR3 coding sequence is TGCGCCAGCAGTCCCACTAGCGGGGTACCCTACAATGAGCAGTTCTTC. Translated, it gives CASSPTSGVPYNEQFF. The full variable domain, in which reference TRBV5-1 and TRBJ2-1 provide the parts outside the CDR3, is KAGVTQTPRYLIKTRGQQVTLSCSPISGHRSVSWYQQTPGQGLQFLFEYFSETQRNKGNFPGRFSGRQFSNSRSEMNVSTLELGDSALYLCASSPTSGVPYNEQFFGPGTRLTVL.

The V and J genes are TRBV10-3 and TRBJ1-2; 8 nucleotides line up with TRBD1. The CDR3 loop spans 14 amino acids. V trimming: 0 bases; J trimming: 8 bases; junction bases outside the gene matches: 5. Germline V gives CDR1 ENHRY, CDR2 SYGVKD. The CDR3 DNA reads as TGTGCCATCAGTGAGTCTCAGACAGGGGAGGGCTACACCTTC. It is translated as CAISESQTGEGYTF.

V usage is TRBV3-1 (or the pseudogene TRBV3-2) and J usage is TRBJ1-2, with D possibly being TRBD1 (6 bases). CDR1 and CDR2 from the germline V gene are LGHDT and YNNKEL (reference sequence). This CDR3 is 15 amino acids long. The germline V and J ends were trimmed by 0 bases and 4 bases, with 12 bases remaining between them. DNA of the CDR3: TGTGCCAGCAGCCAAGACGCTCAGGGGCGCTATGGCTACACCTTC. Translated: CASSQDAQGRYGYTF.

This clone has a single count. V and J are TRBV18 and TRBJ2-7; D perhaps matches TRBD2 (6 bases). This CDR3 spans 15 amino acids. Germline V gives CDR1 KGHSH, CDR2 LQKENI. The ends were cut back, 3 bases at V and 6 bases at J, with 18 bases in the middle. For the CDR3, the DNA is TGTGCCAGCTCACCCTCCGAGACTAGGACTGGCGAGCAGTACTTC. It encodes CASSPSETRTGEQYF.

V usage is TRBV10-2 and J usage is TRBJ2-5; 8 bases are a match to TRBD2. Losses at the gene ends were 7 bases for V and 5 bases for J; bases not matched to a gene: 9. The germline CDR1 and CDR2 sequences are WSHSY and SAAADI. CDR3 length: 14 amino acids. The CDR3 region is CASIDLAGGETQYF. CDR3 bases: TGCGCCAGCATTGATCTAGCGGGTGGGGAGACCCAGTACTTC.

V is TRBV3-1 (or the pseudogene TRBV3-2) and J is TRBJ2-5; D perhaps matches TRBD2 (6 bases). This CDR3 contains 14 residues. The V end was cut by 4 bases, the J end by 4 bases, with 13 bases between. CDR1 and CDR2 (germline): LGHDT, YNNKEL (reference sequence). Here the CDR3 reads CASSPWGVPETQYF. CDR3 DNA sequence: TGTGCCAGCAGCCCCTGGGGGGTCCCAGAGACCCAGTACTTC.

The rearrangement uses TRBV27 and TRBJ1-2; D is unclear. The ends were cut back, 5 bases at V and 6 bases at J, with 19 bases in the middle. Germline V lookup: CDR1 MNHEY, CDR2 SMNVEV (reference sequence). The length of the CDR3 is 15 residues. CDR3 in amino acids: CASSRGPHLPNGYTF. Here the CDR3 DNA reads TGTGCCAGCAGTCGGGGTCCCCACCTACCTAATGGCTACACCTTC.

The gene calls are TRBV3-1 (or the pseudogene TRBV3-2) and TRBJ2-3; 9 bases fit TRBD1. The germline CDR1 and CDR2 sequences are LGHDT and YNNKEL (reference sequence). The ends lost 4 bases at V and 5 bases at J; junction bases unmatched: 4. This CDR3 has 14 amino acids. The CDR3, as DNA: TGTGCCAGCAGCCCATCGACAGGGGGAGATACGCAGTATTTT. Amino acids: CASSPSTGGDTQYF.

The chain recombines TRBV13 with TRBJ2-1; maybe TRBD2 (6 bases). There are 13 residues in the CDR3. V lost 5 bases to trimming and J lost 6 bases, with 11 bases between them. The germline V gene has CDR1 PRHDT and CDR2 FYEKMQ (reference sequence). The DNA of the CDR3 is TGTGCCAGCAGCCAGCGGGCCTTCAATGAGCAGTTCTTC. Its translation: CASSQRAFNEQFF. The full variable domain, in which reference TRBV13 and TRBJ2-1 provide the parts outside the CDR3, is AAGVIQSPRHLIKEKRETATLKCYPIPRHDTVYWYQQGPGQDPQFLISFYEKMQSDKGSIPDRFSAQQFSDYHSELNMSSLELGDSALYFCASSQRAFNEQFFGPGTRLTVL.

V gene TRBV19 combines with J gene TRBJ1-5; 9 bases map to TRBD1. With V trimmed by 4 bases and J by 7 bases, 8 bases remained unmatched. The CDR3 loop spans 15 amino acids. CDR1 is LNHDA and CDR2 is SQIVND in the germline V gene (reference sequence). Here the CDR3 DNA reads TGTGCCAGTAGTAGCCGGGACAGGGAGTACCAGCCCCAGCATTTT. As protein: CASSSRDREYQPQHF. The variable domain in full, completed from reference TRBV19 and TRBJ1-5, reads DGGITQSPKYLFRKEGQNVTLSCEQNLNHDAMYWYRQDPGQGLRLIYYSQIVNDFQKGDIAEGYSVSREKKESFPLTVTSAQKNPTAFYLCASSSRDREYQPQHFGDGTRLSIL.

The chain recombines TRBV2 with TRBJ1-5; D gene ambiguous. The CDR3 loop spans 14 amino acids. Germline CDR1 is SNHLY and CDR2 is FYNNEI. V lost 6 bases to trimming and J lost 4 bases, with 13 bases between them. CDR3 loop: CASSREAPNQPQHF. The CDR3 DNA reads TGTGCCAGCAGCCGGGAGGCCCCGAATCAGCCCCAGCATTTT.

This chain uses TRBV6-4 with TRBJ1-1, with TRBD1 as a possible D gene (5 bases). V was pared by 8 bases and J by 7 bases, with 17 bases between. The germline gives CDR1 MRHNA, CDR2 SNTAGT. The CDR3 contains 13 residues. Here the CDR3 reads CASQMGQGSEAFF. The CDR3 DNA reads TGTGCCAGCCAGATGGGGCAGGGAAGTGAAGCTTTCTTT.

The J gene is TRBJ2-2, the V gene TRBV19, with TRBD2 matching 10 bases. The CDR3 loop spans 14 amino acids. In germline, CDR1 is LNHDA, CDR2 SQIVND (reference sequence). The junction had 2 bases not matched to a gene; V was cut back by 6 bases and J by 4 bases. CDR3 sequence reads: CASRGTSATGELFF. CDR3 bases: TGTGCCAGTAGGGGGACTAGCGCCACCGGGGAGCTGTTTTTT.

The CDR3 bases are TGTGCCAGCACCAGGATTCTTAGTAATTCACCCCTCCACTTT. Amino acids: CASTRILSNSPLHF. V and J are TRBV7-8 and TRBJ1-6; D not resolved. The CDR3 has 14 amino acids. CDR1 SGHVS and CDR2 FQNEAQ come from the germline V gene. V was trimmed by 7 bases and J by 6 bases, leaving 13 bases between them.

This rearrangement joins TRBV30 to TRBJ2-3, with D possibly matching TRBD1 (5 bases). Per germline, CDR1 GTSNPN and CDR2 SVGIG (reference sequence). V lost 1 base to trimming and J lost 0 bases, with 8 bases between them. The CDR3 runs 14 residues. In DNA, the CDR3 is TGTGCCTGGAGTGAAGGGGTTAGCACAGATACGCAGTATTTT. Its translation: CAWSEGVSTDTQYF.

The chain joins TRBV19 to TRBJ2-2; 7 bases match TRBD1. This CDR3 region has 14 residues. The V segment lost 7 bases and the J segment 3 bases; nucleotides outside the gene matches: 5. The germline V gene encodes CDR1 LNHDA and CDR2 SQIVND (reference sequence). CDR3 in DNA: TGTGCCAGTAAACGGGACAGAGACACCGGGGAGCTGTTTTTT. Translation gives CASKRDRDTGELFF.

The chain has TRBV7-3 and TRBJ1-3; D unresolved. The CDR3 totals 13 residues. The germline CDR1 and CDR2 sequences are SGHTA and FQGTGA. Between the trimmed V and J ends, which lost 5 bases and 4 bases, there was a span of 9 bases. The CDR3 nucleotides read TGTGCCAGCAGCCGTCACGGGGGAAACACCATATATTTT. It yields the protein CASSRHGGNTIYF.

Here the CDR3 reads CAWSVGGARETQYF. The DNA for the CDR3 is TGTGCCTGGAGTGTCGGGGGGGCGAGGGAGACCCAGTACTTC. V and J are TRBV30 and TRBJ2-5; 8 nucleotides line up with TRBD2. Germline values: CDR1 GTSNPN, CDR2 SVGIG (reference sequence). This CDR3 spans 14 amino acids. V trimming: 0 bases; J trimming: 5 bases; junction bases outside the gene matches: 5.

This chain connects TRBV7-2 to TRBJ2-2, with 7 bases that match TRBD2. Germline V lookup: CDR1 SGHTA, CDR2 FQGNSA. This CDR3 contains 16 residues. Losses at the gene ends were 7 bases for V and 4 bases for J; bases not matched to a gene: 12. For the CDR3, the DNA is TGTGCCAGCACCCGTCCCGGGGGGAAAGGCACCGGGGAGCTGTTTTTT. Translating gives CASTRPGGKGTGELFF.

The chain employs TRBV2 and TRBJ2-1, with 8 bases fitting TRBD2. Per the germline V gene, CDR1 is SNHLY and CDR2 is FYNNEI. This CDR3 has 13 residues. V trimming: 8 bases; J trimming: 4 bases; junction bases outside the gene matches: 4. In DNA, the CDR3 is TGTGCCAGCGGCGGGGGGCTTTACAATGAGCAGTTCTTC. Its translation: CASGGGLYNEQFF.

The rearrangement joins TRBV5-6 to TRBJ1-2, with no clear D. CDR1 SGHDT and CDR2 YYEEEE come from the germline V gene. The CDR3 sequence is 16 residues long. V was clipped by 0 bases and J by 6 bases, with 18 bases between them. The CDR3 DNA is TGTGCCAGCAGCTTGGCCCCCATAGAGGGATGGAATGGCTACACCTTC. Its protein product is CASSLAPIEGWNGYTF.

The chain has TRBV15 and TRBJ2-7, with a weak D call TRBD1 (5 bases). In germline, CDR1 is LNHNV, CDR2 YYDKDF (reference sequence). The CDR3 loop spans 14 amino acids. Trimming stripped 4 bases from V and 9 bases from J, with 19 bases between. The CDR3 sequence is CATSTDRGRRRQYF. The CDR3 DNA reads TGTGCCACCAGCACTGACAGAGGCCGGCGACGGCAGTACTTC.

V gene TRBV4-1 combines with J gene TRBJ2-1, with D possibly TRBD2 on 7 matching bases. The CDR3 length is 15 residues. The V gene lost 1 base and the J gene lost 2 bases, with 9 bases spanning the gap. Looked up from germline, CDR1 is MGHRA and CDR2 is YSYEKL. Here the CDR3 DNA reads TGCGCCAGCAGCCAAGGAGGGGGGGCCTACAATGAGCAGTTCTTC. It codes for CASSQGGGAYNEQFF.

CDR3 sequence (DNA): TGTGCCAGCAATCAGCTAGCGGAGAACTCCTACGAGCAGTACTTC. This gives the protein CASNQLAENSYEQYF. The V and J genes are TRBV6-6 and TRBJ2-7, with TRBD2 matching 7 bases. Per the germline V gene, CDR1 is MNHNY and CDR2 is SVGAGI (reference sequence). The V gene end was trimmed by 7 bases and the J gene end by 0 bases; junction bases not matched to a gene: 9. The CDR3 has 15 amino acids.

CDR3: CAISEPSPFLTGSDTGELFF. The CDR3 DNA reads as TGTGCCATCAGTGAGCCTTCCCCGTTTCTGACAGGGTCCGACACCGGGGAGCTGTTTTTT. V gene TRBV10-3 combines with J gene TRBJ2-2; 7 nucleotides line up with TRBD1. The germline V gene encodes CDR1 ENHRY and CDR2 SYGVKD. The trim removed 2 bases at V and 3 bases at J, leaving 18 bases unmatched. This CDR3 spans 20 amino acids.

This sequence joins TRBV5-4 and TRBJ1-3, with a possible D match to TRBD1 (5 bases). Trimming removed 1 base at V and 5 bases at J, with 13 bases between. The CDR3 has 15 residues. The germline CDR1 and CDR2 sequences are SGHNT and YYREEE (reference sequence). The CDR3 DNA sequence: TGTGCCAGCAGCTTGATAGGCACAGGACGAAACACCATATATTTT. Translated, it gives CASSLIGTGRNTIYF.